These 23 T cell receptor beta chains were all obtained from the same sample, sequenced in a study of T-cell memory formation after mild COVID-19. A single record per CDR3 protein comes from TCRdb applying MiXCR to the 5' RACE reads. In the table there are fewer than 140,000 distinct CDR3 sequences, around 12% of which are singletons. Sequenced material: PBMCs or a T cell subset sorted from them (not recorded which). The receptor set was obtained from an adult woman who had mild COVID-19 (a few samples of this study predate the infection). Cell type and time point are not known.

A few counts support this clonotype. The V gene is TRBV25-1, the J gene TRBJ2-7; D is uncertain. Germline V gene sequence: CDR1 MGHDK, CDR2 SYGVNS. The ends were cut back, 8 bases at V and 6 bases at J, with 14 bases in the middle. The CDR3 extends over 12 amino acids. The CDR3 DNA follows: TGTGCCAGCGGCCCGCCTCTGGGCGAGCAGTACTTC. Translation: CASGPPLGEQYF.

Only a few counts were recorded for this clonotype. The chain joins TRBV7-9 to TRBJ2-3; TRBD2 aligns across 7 bases. J was trimmed by 2 bases and V by 4 bases; bases with no gene match: 6. Germline assignment: CDR1 SEHNR and CDR2 FQNEAQ (reference sequence). The CDR3 consists of 15 residues. In DNA, the CDR3 is TGTGCCAGCAGCTGGGGGAGGGGACTCACAGATACGCAGTATTTT. This gives the protein CASSWGRGLTDTQYF.

Regarding this clonotype: This may stem from a read error, because a much larger clone lies one nucleotide away. The V and J genes are TRBV19 and TRBJ2-7, with 8 bases that match TRBD2. Looked up from germline, CDR1 is LNHDA and CDR2 is SQIVND (reference sequence). This CDR3 spans 13 amino acids. V lost 5 bases to trimming and J lost 3 bases; unmatched junction nucleotides: 3. CDR3 coding DNA: TGTGCCAGTAGTCCGGGACTAGTCTACGAGCAGTACTTC. This gives the protein CASSPGLVYEQYF.

This clonotype came up many times. The chain links TRBV15 to TRBJ2-3; 8 nucleotides align to TRBD1. V gave up 4 bases and J gave up 0 bases; unmatched junction bases: 6. The CDR3 totals 16 residues. Germline V gene lookup returns CDR1 LNHNV and CDR2 YYDKDF (reference sequence). The DNA for the CDR3 is TGTGCCACCAGCATAGGGACAGGCATGAGCACAGATACGCAGTATTTT. The encoded protein is CATSIGTGMSTDTQYF.

This clonotype has at least ten counts. The chain is built from TRBV10-3 and TRBJ2-7, with 8 bases that match TRBD1. Germline trimming cut 4 bases from V and 3 bases from J; bases unmatched to any gene: 8. Germline V CDR1 and CDR2: ENHRY, SYGVKD. CDR3 size: 15 residues. The CDR3 sequence is CAISGDQGAYYEQYF. Written as DNA, the CDR3 is TGTGCCATCAGTGGGGATCAGGGGGCCTACTACGAGCAGTACTTC.

The chain joins TRBV11-2 to TRBJ1-5; 7 bases are a match to TRBD1. Germline V gene sequence: CDR1 SGHAT, CDR2 FQNNGV. The CDR3 is 13 amino acids. V lost 3 bases to trimming and J lost 10 bases; unmatched junction nucleotides: 6. Here the CDR3 DNA reads TGTGCCAGCAGCTTTTGGACAGGCAGTCCCCAGCATTTT. Protein sequence: CASSFWTGSPQHF.

This clonotype has a handful of counts. The chain recombines TRBV10-3 with TRBJ1-1; no clear D. Germline V gene sequence: CDR1 ENHRY, CDR2 SYGVKD. Trimming removed 4 bases from V and 1 base from J, with 7 bases in between. The CDR3 extends over 13 amino acids. The CDR3 region is CAISGQPNTEAFF. The CDR3 bases are TGTGCCATCAGTGGGCAGCCGAACACTGAAGCTTTCTTT.

This clonotype was counted between two and nine times. The chain uses TRBV4-1 and TRBJ2-1; D not resolved. Trimming left V 4 bases short and J 8 bases short, with 15 bases between. Germline V gene data show CDR1 as MGHRA and CDR2 as YSYEKL. CDR3 length equals 14 residues. Here the CDR3 reads CASSPEKSDDEQFF. CDR3 DNA: TGCGCCAGCAGCCCCGAAAAATCGGACGATGAGCAGTTCTTC.

This clonotype has a handful of counts. The rearrangement links TRBV2 to TRBJ2-5; D is possibly TRBD1 (6 bases). The V and J ends lost 1 base and 2 bases respectively, with 11 bases between them. Germline CDR1 SNHLY, CDR2 FYNNEI. This CDR3 has 15 amino acids. CDR3 nucleotide sequence: TGTGCCAGCAGTGAAGAGGGGGAGTTACAAGAGACCCAGTACTTC. Translation: CASSEEGELQETQYF.

This sequence joins TRBV12-5 and TRBJ2-5; 7 bases match TRBD1. Trimming took 6 bases from V and 4 from J; bases not matched to a gene: 5. Germline CDR1 reads LGHNT; CDR2 reads FRNRAP. The CDR3 runs 13 residues. The CDR3 here is CASGTGIRETQYF. The CDR3 DNA reads as TGTGCTAGTGGGACAGGGATCCGAGAGACCCAGTACTTC.

The J gene is TRBJ2-7, the V gene TRBV5-5, with D perhaps assigned TRBD1 or TRBD2 (5 bases each). V lost 4 bases and J lost 3, with 14 bases in between. CDR1 is SGHKS and CDR2 is YYEKEE in the germline V gene (reference sequence). CDR3 length equals 14 residues. CDR3 DNA: TGTGCCAGCAGCCAGGGATGGGAGCTCTACGAGCAGTACTTC. Protein: CASSQGWELYEQYF.

The chain has TRBV9 and TRBJ2-1; the match to TRBD2 covers 8 bases. CDR1 is SGDLS and CDR2 is YYNGEE in the germline V gene. After removal of 3 bases from V and 6 bases from J, the junction contained 8 bases not matched to a gene. The CDR3 is 15 residues long. As DNA, the CDR3 is TGTGCCAGCAGCGCGGGACTAGAGGTACGCAATGAGCAGTTCTTC. Translation: CASSAGLEVRNEQFF.

The V and J genes are TRBV27 and TRBJ2-7; 7 bases line up with TRBD2. Germline V lookup: CDR1 MNHEY, CDR2 SMNVEV (reference sequence). This CDR3 is built from 14 residues. Trimming took 3 bases from V and 3 from J; bases not matched to a gene: 5. The CDR3 protein is CASSLRGTDYEQYF. The DNA for the CDR3 is TGTGCCAGCAGTTTGCGGGGGACCGACTACGAGCAGTACTTC.

The V and J genes are TRBV9 and TRBJ2-1; D is tentatively TRBD1 or TRBD2 (5 bases each). The CDR3 consists of 18 residues. The V and J ends lost 3 bases and 5 bases respectively, with 24 bases between them. CDR1 and CDR2 (germline): SGDLS, YYNGEE. The CDR3 spells CASSAPREPGRSDNEQFF. The CDR3 DNA reads TGTGCCAGCAGCGCTCCCAGAGAACCGGGACGATCCGACAATGAGCAGTTCTTC.

This clonotype was seen at least ten times. This chain links TRBV12-3 or TRBV12-4 with TRBJ2-5; 7 positions agree with TRBD2. Unmatched junction bases numbered 13, after V lost 0 bases and J lost 12 bases. This CDR3 has 15 residues. CDR3 DNA: TGTGCCAGCAGTTTAGCCGCTCCCGCCACTAGCGTGAAGTACTTC. This translates into CASSLAAPATSVKYF.

The chain recombines TRBV20-1 with TRBJ2-7; no definite D call. CDR3 length equals 14 residues. V lost 0 bases to trimming and J lost 1 base, with 10 bases between them. Germline loops: CDR1 DFQATT, CDR2 SNEGSKA (reference sequence). CDR3 bases: TGCAGTGCTAGAGATAGTCGCGGTTCCTACGAGCAGTACTTC. It specifies CSARDSRGSYEQYF.

This clonotype was picked up a small number of times. The V gene is TRBV12-3 or TRBV12-4, the J gene TRBJ2-7, with TRBD1 matching 8 bases. V was pared by 6 bases and J by 1 base, with 8 bases of the junction left unmatched. The CDR3 length is 15 residues. For the CDR3, the DNA is TGTGCCAGCAGAGCACAGGGGGGCAGTTCCTACGAGCAGTACTTC. Protein product: CASRAQGGSSYEQYF.

There are a few counts of this clonotype. The CDR3 loop reads CASSSPYEAFF. CDR3 sequence (DNA): TGTGCCAGCAGCTCTCCTTATGAAGCTTTCTTT. V usage is TRBV11-2 and J usage is TRBJ1-1; D is uncertain. From germline, CDR1 is SGHAT and CDR2 FQNNGV. V lost 4 bases, J lost 7 bases, and 7 bases lay in between. The CDR3 covers 11 residues.

The CDR3 spells CSASERTDTQYF. CDR3 sequence (DNA): TGCAGTGCTTCGGAGAGAACAGATACGCAGTATTTT. The V and J genes are TRBV20-1 and TRBJ2-3, with unresolved D. The V end lost 5 bases, the J end lost 3 bases, and 9 bases lay between the germline ends. CDR3 size: 12 residues. Germline lookup yields CDR1 DFQATT and CDR2 SNEGSKA (reference sequence).

The sample holds a few counts of this clonotype. The chain combines TRBV25-1 with TRBJ1-2, with unresolved D. This CDR3 comprises 13 residues. Germline CDR1 and CDR2: MGHDK and SYGVNS. The V end was cut by 3 bases, the J end by 5 bases, with 10 bases between. This CDR3 is CASSDHGRYGYTF. CDR3 DNA: TGTGCCAGCAGTGACCACGGACGTTATGGCTACACCTTC.

For the CDR3, the DNA is TGTGCCAGCAGTTCCCCTGTCGGGACAGGGGAACTTGGTGCTGGGGCCAACGTCCTGACTTTC. Translated, it gives CASSSPVGTGELGAGANVLTF. The rearrangement joins TRBV27 to TRBJ2-6, with TRBD1 identical over 10 bases. V shed 4 bases, J shed 2 bases, and the junction held 17 bases outside the gene matches. Per germline, CDR1 MNHEY and CDR2 SMNVEV (reference sequence). CDR3 length: 21 amino acids.

This clonotype showed up just a few times. This chain connects TRBV12-3 or TRBV12-4 to TRBJ2-1; D is uncertain. This CDR3 is built from 15 residues. V was cut by 5 bases and J by 4 bases, with 15 bases left in between. The CDR3 DNA sequence: TGTGCCAGCAGTCCCAGTGTAGCCGGATACAATGAGCAGTTCTTC. Translation: CASSPSVAGYNEQFF.

In DNA, the CDR3 is TGCGCCAGCAGCCTCTTATTGGGGGTGGGGGAGACCCAGTACTTC. It encodes CASSLLLGVGETQYF. The rearrangement uses TRBV4-1 and TRBJ2-5, with D perhaps being TRBD1 or TRBD2 (5 bases each). The V and J ends lost 4 bases and 5 bases respectively, with 17 bases between them. The germline V gene encodes CDR1 MGHRA and CDR2 YSYEKL. The length of the CDR3 is 15 residues.